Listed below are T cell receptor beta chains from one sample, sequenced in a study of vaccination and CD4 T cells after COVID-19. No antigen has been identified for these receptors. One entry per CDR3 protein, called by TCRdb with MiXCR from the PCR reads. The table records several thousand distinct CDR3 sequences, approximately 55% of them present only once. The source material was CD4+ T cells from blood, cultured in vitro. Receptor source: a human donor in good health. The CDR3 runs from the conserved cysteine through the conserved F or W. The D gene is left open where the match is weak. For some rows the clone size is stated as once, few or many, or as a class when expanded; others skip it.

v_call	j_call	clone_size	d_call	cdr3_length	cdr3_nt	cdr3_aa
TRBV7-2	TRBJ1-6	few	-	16	TGTGCCAGCAGCTTAGAGGGCCGAGGGATTAATTCACCCCTCCACTTT	CASSLEGRGINSPLHF
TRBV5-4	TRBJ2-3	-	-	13	TGTGCCAGCAGCGTGACCAGCGCAGATACGCAGTATTTT	CASSVTSADTQYF
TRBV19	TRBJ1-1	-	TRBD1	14	TGTGCCAGTAGTCCGGGGACAGCTGAACGGGAAGCTTTCTTT	CASSPGTAEREAFF
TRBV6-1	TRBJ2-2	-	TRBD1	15	TGTGCCGGCCAGACAGGGGCCGCGCGTCCCGGGGAGCTGTTTTTT	CAGQTGAARPGELFF
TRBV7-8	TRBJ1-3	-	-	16	TGTGCCAGCAGCCCCTATACAGGGAGCTCTGGAAACACCATATATTTT	CASSPYTGSSGNTIYF
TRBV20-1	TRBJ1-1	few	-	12	TGCAGTGCTAGCTCAGGGTTGACTGAAGCTTTCTTT	CSASSGLTEAFF
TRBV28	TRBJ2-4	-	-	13	TGTGCCAGCAGTTTACCCAGCCAAAACATTCAGTACTTC	CASSLPSQNIQYF
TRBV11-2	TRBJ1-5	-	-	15	TGTGCCAGCAGCTTGCGGGTTGGGGGCAATCAGCCCCAGCATTTT	CASSLRVGGNQPQHF
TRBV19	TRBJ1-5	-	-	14	TGTGCCAGTAGTGGCAGTTCCCGCAATCAGCCCCAGCATTTT	CASSGSSRNQPQHF
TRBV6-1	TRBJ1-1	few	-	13	TGTGCCAGCAGTGGACAGGTGAACACTGAAGCTTTCTTT	CASSGQVNTEAFF
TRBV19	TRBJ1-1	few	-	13	TGTGCCAGTGGGCGAGGGGAAGGCACTGAAGCTTTCTTT	CASGRGEGTEAFF
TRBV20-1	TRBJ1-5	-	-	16	TGCAGTGCCCCCCAGGGCAGGGGAGGCGGCAATCAGCCCCAGCATTTT	CSAPQGRGGGNQPQHF
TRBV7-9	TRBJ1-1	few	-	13	TGTGCCAGCAGCGCCACAGGGAACACTGAAGCTTTCTTT	CASSATGNTEAFF
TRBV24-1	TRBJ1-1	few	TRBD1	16	TGTGCCACCGACGAACAGGGGTCAAAAGAGGGAACTGAAGCTTTCTTT	CATDEQGSKEGTEAFF
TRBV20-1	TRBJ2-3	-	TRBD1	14	TGCAGTGCTAGTTGGGGACAGGGGACAGATACGCAGTATTTT	CSASWGQGTDTQYF
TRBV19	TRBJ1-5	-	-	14	TGTGCCAGTGGCAGGCCAGTAGGCAATCAGCCCCAGCATTTT	CASGRPVGNQPQHF
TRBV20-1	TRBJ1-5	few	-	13	TGCAGTGCTAGTATGGGGGGAGGGCAGCCCCAGCATTTT	CSASMGGGQPQHF
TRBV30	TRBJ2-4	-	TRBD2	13	TGTGCTGCCAAAGTAGCGGGAGAGAACATTCAGTACTTC	CAAKVAGENIQYF
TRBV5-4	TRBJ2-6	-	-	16	TGTGCCAGCAGCTCTCAGACGGGGACTGGGGCCAACGTCCTGACTTTC	CASSSQTGTGANVLTF